The entry below gives a single TCR beta chain sequence along with its context. Its antigen is not yet known. There are no base qualities to consult, and no much larger clone falls within one base. The data belong to a study of blood T cell repertoires in COVID-19 (dated by TCRdb to about 2020). General notes on the study: Samples from collaborators originated in the United States, Italy and Spain and spanned both the acute and convalescent phases of COVID-19. The prospective study material was composed of cDNA or gDNA derived from T cells, B-cell-depleted T cells, or PBMCs. Subjects who had been exposed to COVID-19, were actively infected with it, or had recovered from it provided the deeply sampled blood TCRbeta repertoires that made up the dataset. The repertoires were made available in a free public database intended to serve as a resource for research on the immune response to SARS-CoV-2. The samples were drawn from the first 160 participants of the ongoing ImmuneRACE study and from some 1,300 subjects provided by 6 global collaborators. A de-identified subject ID, COVID-19 status, age in years and sex were almost always included in the sample metadata. Where available, HLA class I and class II types were obtained from metadata supplied by the sample provider rather than from assay-based typing. The full study reports these points: The amount of clinical and demographic metadata varied by source and participant and was provided uncurated.

The germline V gene (reference sequence) specifies LNHDA as CDR1 and SQIVND as CDR2. The CDR3 has 16 amino acids, counting the end cysteine and phenylalanine. The kept DNA is CDR3 alone, 48 bases in frame from the first base. The junction shows trimming of 3 bases on V and 5 bases on J, plus 16 bases between the germline ends. TCRbeta CDR3 regions were amplified from genomic DNA using the immunoSEQ Assay, a bias-controlled multiplex PCR. The original pipeline was this. Within the assay, amplification of reference gene primers was used to estimate how many nucleated cells each sample contained. Sequence reads were collapsed and filtered to measure the absolute abundance of every unique TCRbeta CDR3 rearrangement. For each sample, productive Simpson clonality was calculated as the square root of Simpson's diversity index across productive rearrangements. The clones in this table, taken by TCRdb from immuneACCESS, are in-frame only. Not every clone is retained; where verified, under half of the shortfall comes from an unresolved V gene, and the cause of the rest is unknown. That table furnishes V, J and clone size, whereas the DNA furnished D and trimming. The sample includes about 340,000 clones, with 87% observed a single time. The ten largest account for more than 5% of the sample.

In Seattle, one collaborating source enrolled patients while the infection was active and tracked those patients longitudinally over the course of disease. The collaborating institutions used their own protocols to collect whole blood in K2EDTA tubes. Collaborator samples were shipped for TCRbeta analysis as frozen whole blood, isolated PBMCs, or DNA extracted from either sample type. This receptor chain uses TRBV19 and TRBJ2-2; TRBD1 is possibly the D segment (6 matching bases). Sequenced sample: peripheral blood. The source is a woman in her fifties or sixties with COVID-19, enrolled during active disease. The CDR3 has the sequence CASSIFFRGGTGELFF. The DNA sequence is given as TGTGCCAGTAGTATTTTTTTCAGGGGTGGGACCGGGGAGCTGTTTTTT.